Presented here are 21 T cell receptor beta chains from one specimen sequenced in a study of T cells in localized non-small cell lung cancer. The table came from immunoSEQ multiplex PCR; TCRdb's copy has only in-frame clones and leaves some out. Of fewer than 3,500 clones in the sample, about 27% were seen once. This material consisted of normal lung tissue next to the tumor, taken before any cancer treatment. Receptor source: a female donor at least 60 years old with stage I squamous cell lung carcinoma.

The rearrangement joins TRBV28 to TRBJ2-3; 8 positions match TRBD1. CDR1 and CDR2 (germline): MDHEN, SYDVKM. After removal of 2 bases from V and 3 bases from J, the junction contained 4 bases not matched to a gene. This CDR3 has 15 residues. The CDR3 loop reads CASSLEQGGTDTQYF. DNA for the CDR3: TGTGCCAGCAGTTTAGAACAGGGGGGTACAGATACGCAGTATTTT. Drawing the rest from reference TRBV28 and TRBJ2-3, the complete variable domain is DVKVTQSSRYLVKRTGEKVFLECVQDMDHENMFWYRQDPGLGLRLIYFSYDVKMKEKGDIPEGYSVSREKKERFSLILESASTNQTSMYLCASSLEQGGTDTQYFGPGTRLTVL.

This clone was observed a handful of times. The chain couples TRBV19 to TRBJ2-1; the match to TRBD2 covers 14 bases. The V and J ends lost 3 bases and 6 bases, in that order; junction bases with no gene match: 10. In germline, CDR1 is LNHDA, CDR2 SQIVND (reference sequence). The CDR3 is made up of 18 amino acids. CDR3: CASSMGLAGARVGNEQFF. CDR3 coding DNA: TGTGCCAGTAGTATGGGACTAGCGGGAGCTAGGGTTGGCAATGAGCAGTTCTTC.

The genes are TRBV14 and TRBJ2-3; TRBD1 or TRBD2 may be the D gene (6 bases each). The CDR3 has 17 residues. The germline CDR1 and CDR2 sequences are SGHDN and FVKESK. The germline V and J ends were trimmed by 0 bases and 2 bases, with 15 bases remaining between them. CDR3 bases: TGTGCCAGCAGCCAAGAAGGGGGGTCGTGGATCACAGATACGCAGTATTTT. Translated, it gives CASSQEGGSWITDTQYF. The full variable domain, completed using reference TRBV14 and TRBJ2-3, is EAGVTQFPSHSVIEKGQTVTLRCDPISGHDNLYWYRRVMGKEIKFLLHFVKESKQDESGMPNNRFLAERTGGTYSTLKVQPAELEDSGVYFCASSQEGGSWITDTQYFGPGTRLTVL.

This clone has more than one count but fewer than ten. V usage is TRBV19 and J usage is TRBJ2-4; D is undetermined. Germline CDR1 reads LNHDA; CDR2 reads SQIVND (reference sequence). Trimming removed 3 bases at V and 9 bases at J, with 12 bases between. The CDR3 consists of 13 residues. This chain's CDR3 is CASSMKLVSIQYF. Here the CDR3 DNA reads TGTGCCAGTAGTATGAAGCTAGTAAGCATTCAGTACTTC.

This chain uses TRBV5-1 with TRBJ2-7; D is unresolved. Germline lookup yields CDR1 SGHRS and CDR2 YFSETQ. The CDR3 is 14 amino acids. V shed 0 bases and J shed 2 bases, with 9 bases lying between them. The CDR3: CASSLADNTYEQYF. CDR3 in DNA: TGCGCCAGCAGCTTGGCCGACAATACCTACGAGCAGTACTTC.

This clone turned up a few times. The chain carries TRBV28 and TRBJ1-2; D uncertain. Germline V gene sequence: CDR1 MDHEN, CDR2 SYDVKM. V lost 2 bases and J 0 bases, leaving 4 bases between the germline ends. The CDR3 spans 13 residues. In DNA form, the CDR3 reads TGTGCCAGCAGTTTACCGGCTAACTATGGCTACACCTTC. Translation: CASSLPANYGYTF.

This clone was counted only a few times. The rearrangement joins TRBV9 to TRBJ1-3; D is undetermined. The CDR3 runs to 12 residues. CDR1 is SGDLS, CDR2 YYNGEE, per germline. The ends were cut back, 5 bases at V and 1 base at J, with 4 bases in the middle. Here the CDR3 reads CASRVSGNTIYF. The CDR3 nucleotides are TGTGCCAGCAGGGTTTCTGGAAACACCATATATTTT. The full variable domain, with the rest looked up from reference TRBV9 and TRBJ1-3, is DSGVTQTPKHLITATGQRVTLRCSPRSGDLSVYWYQQSLDQGLQFLIQYYNGEERAKGNILERFSAQQFPDLHSELNLSSLELGDSALYFCASRVSGNTIYFGEGSWLTVV.

This clone has only a few counts. The chain joins TRBV18 to TRBJ1-1; 7 bases map to TRBD1. The length of the CDR3 is 12 residues. CDR1 is KGHSH, CDR2 LQKENI, per germline. The V gene end was trimmed by 6 bases and the J gene end by 6 bases; junction bases not matched to a gene: 4. Here the CDR3 reads CASSAGGAEAFF. CDR3 nucleotide sequence: TGTGCCAGCTCCGCAGGGGGGGCTGAAGCTTTCTTT.

The chain carries TRBV15 and TRBJ2-2, with no clear D. The CDR3 covers 15 residues. V was clipped by 0 bases and J by 3 bases, with 8 bases between them. Germline CDR1 LNHNV, CDR2 YYDKDF (reference sequence). The CDR3 sequence is CATSRDRADTGELFF. DNA for the CDR3: TGTGCCACCAGCAGAGATCGTGCGGACACCGGGGAGCTGTTTTTT.

The chain has TRBV5-1 and TRBJ1-4; 7 positions match TRBD1. This CDR3 is 16 amino acids long. Germline lookup yields CDR1 SGHRS and CDR2 YFSETQ. V dropped 6 bases and J dropped 6; count of bases not matched to a gene: 14. CDR3 region: CASTSLPAGTDEKLFF. In DNA, the CDR3 is TGCGCCAGCACCAGCTTACCCGCCGGGACAGATGAAAAACTGTTTTTT.

The chain joins TRBV6-8 to TRBJ1-1; 9 positions agree with TRBD1. CDR1 is MNHGY, CDR2 SAAAGT, per germline. After removal of 0 bases from V and 4 bases from J, the junction contained 3 bases not matched to a gene. CDR3 length: 15 amino acids. The DNA of the CDR3 is TGTGCCAGCAGTTACTCATGGACAGGGGTCACTGAAGCTTTCTTT. Translating it yields CASSYSWTGVTEAFF.

The chain is built from TRBV19 and TRBJ1-5; D is unclear. Germline lookup yields CDR1 LNHDA and CDR2 SQIVND (reference sequence). The CDR3 consists of 14 residues. Trimming removed 7 bases from V and 4 bases from J, with 14 bases in between. The chain's CDR3 is CASTRREGNQPQHF. CDR3 DNA sequence: TGTGCCAGTACGAGGAGGGAGGGTAATCAGCCCCAGCATTTT.

The chain recombines TRBV11-3 with TRBJ2-7; tentative D call: TRBD2 (5 bases). Germline values: CDR1 SGHNT, CDR2 YENEEA. The CDR3 length is 14 residues. Trimming shortened V by 5 bases and J by 5 bases, and 16 bases separated the two germline ends. CDR3 DNA: TGTGCCAGCAGCCCGCTACGGGGTACCCACGAGCAGTACTTC. Its translation is CASSPLRGTHEQYF.

The chain is built from TRBV18 and TRBJ2-2, with 10 bases identical to TRBD1. Germline CDR1 KGHSH, CDR2 LQKENI. Germline trimming cut 4 bases from V and 3 bases from J; bases unmatched to any gene: 2. The CDR3 length is 15 residues. CDR3 coding DNA: TGTGCCAGCTCACGAGGACAGGGGGACACCGGGGAGCTGTTTTTT. It specifies CASSRGQGDTGELFF.

The rearrangement links TRBV11-3 to TRBJ1-2; D is possibly TRBD1 (5 bases). V lost 5 bases and J 0 bases, leaving 10 bases between the germline ends. The germline V gene encodes CDR1 SGHNT and CDR2 YENEEA. CDR3 length: 14 amino acids. DNA for the CDR3: TGTGCCAGCAGCCTAGGGGATTCTAACTATGGCTACACCTTC. It is translated as CASSLGDSNYGYTF.

This clone was seen only a few times. The V and J genes are TRBV11-3 and TRBJ2-7; 8 bases match TRBD2. Germline loops: CDR1 SGHNT, CDR2 YENEEA. Trimming took 3 bases from V and 3 from J; bases not matched to a gene: 10. CDR3 size: 16 residues. CDR3 residues: CASSLAGGRSIYEQYF. In DNA, the CDR3 is TGTGCCAGCAGCTTGGCTGGCGGGAGGTCCATCTACGAGCAGTACTTC.

This clone was observed a handful of times. The chain combines TRBV6-8 with TRBJ2-1; 15 nucleotides align to TRBD2. Germline loops: CDR1 MNHGY, CDR2 SAAAGT. Germline trimming cut 6 bases from V and 4 bases from J; bases unmatched to any gene: 19. The CDR3 is made up of 21 amino acids. CDR3 nucleotides: TGTGCCAGCAGCCACGGGTTCGTCGGACTAGCGGGAGGGCCTGCATACAATGAGCAGTTCTTC. Its protein product is CASSHGFVGLAGGPAYNEQFF.

The rearrangement joins TRBV5-1 to TRBJ1-1; D call uncertain. Germline V gene sequence: CDR1 SGHRS, CDR2 YFSETQ. Trimming removed 0 bases from V and 1 base from J, with 10 bases in between. The CDR3 has 15 residues. In DNA, the CDR3 is TGCGCCAGCAGCTTGGAAGGTTTTTCGAACACTGAAGCTTTCTTT. Protein sequence: CASSLEGFSNTEAFF.

This clone counts as medium-sized. The gene calls are TRBV6-8 and TRBJ1-5, with a possible D match to TRBD1 (5 bases). V lost 4 bases and J lost 3, with 13 bases in between. Per the germline V gene, CDR1 is MNHGY and CDR2 is SAAAGT. CDR3 length: 15 residues. CDR3 in amino acids: CASSSYTGNNQPQHF. The CDR3 bases are TGTGCCAGCAGTTCTTACACAGGTAACAATCAGCCCCAGCATTTT.

The chain is built from TRBV9 and TRBJ2-5; perhaps TRBD1 as D (6 bases). Trimming took 4 bases from V and 4 from J, leaving 17 bases between them. The CDR3 spans 15 residues. In germline, CDR1 is SGDLS, CDR2 YYNGEE. DNA of the CDR3: TGTGCCAGCAGCTTAGGTACAGGGACGCGAGAGACCCAGTACTTC. It translates to CASSLGTGTRETQYF.

In its sample, this clone was seen a few times. At one end the junction does not follow the germline gene, possibly because of a read error. CDR3 loop: CASSLGTSGSAF. The CDR3 DNA sequence: TGTGCCAGCAGTTTAGGGACTAGCGGGAGTGCCTTC. The chain has TRBV28 and TRBJ2-7; 14 bases fit TRBD2. Germline V gene data show CDR1 as MDHEN and CDR2 as SYDVKM. The CDR3 is made up of 12 amino acids.